This T cell receptor (beta chain) was sequenced in a study of CD8+CD57+ T cells in acquired aplastic anemia. V shed 11 bases and J 5 bases; nucleotides not matched to a gene: 12. Germline V lookup: CDR1 SNHLY, CDR2 FYNNEI. The CDR3 totals 14 residues. TCR beta VDJ and CDR3 were profiled, and genomic DNA was the template. Using its own MiXCR run on the reads, TCRdb lists one record per CDR3 protein. Among some 150,000 distinct CDR3 sequences, 41% were seen once, and the ten largest hold 8.4%. This TCR was sampled from a human donor in good health, serving as a control. The sequenced material came from sorted CD4+, CD8+, or CD8+CD57+ T cells (not recorded which) from PBMCs. The V call is TRBV2, the J call TRBJ2-3, with 8 bases identical to TRBD2. The DNA for the CDR3 is TGTGCCTCCGGGAACGGGGGGGCCATAGATACGCAGTATTTT. Amino acid sequence: CASGNGGAIDTQYF.